This T cell receptor beta chain was sequenced in a study of blood T cells in healthy people across ages. Whole-study findings and limits: Nothing was known about donor CMV status, and this possibly confounded expanded clonotype changes.

This clonotype was counted only a few times. Its matching antigen is unknown. It was with a sample-barcoded 5' primer and a J-beta primer mix that a second PCR of about 6 to 11 cycles was run. TCRdb reprocessed the 5' RACE reads with MiXCR, giving one entry per CDR3 protein. The sample includes about 780,000 distinct CDR3 sequences, roughly 24% seen only once; the top ten take 3%. The CDR3 covers 13 residues. In germline, CDR1 is MDHEN, CDR2 SYDVKM. These records were also assigned to another study, of T cells of mothers and their children. From that report: The people who donated were three healthy Caucasian mothers and their six children.

The sample consisted of blood. This receptor was obtained from a boy between 10 and 17 years old in good health. The J gene is TRBJ2-4, the V gene TRBV28; D is perhaps TRBD1 (6 bases). CDR3 amino acids: CTGQGMTKNIQYF. Written as DNA, the CDR3 is TGTACTGGGCAGGGGATGACGAAAAACATTCAGTACTTC.